This TCR beta chain was profiled in a study of blood T cells in healthy people across ages. General observations from the study: More naive CD4+ cells and higher diversity were found in long-lived than in aged donors.

Around 9 milliliters of peripheral blood were drawn from each donor into EDTA-treated tubes. This clonotype has more than one count but fewer than ten. No antigen is known for it. A second PCR, run for 7 to 11 cycles, used a sample-barcoded 5' primer plus a J-beta primer mix. TCRdb reprocessed the 5' RACE reads with MiXCR, giving one entry per CDR3 protein. The sample records approximately 2,000,000 distinct CDR3 sequences, roughly two fifths being singletons. The CDR3 is 17 amino acids. Germline CDR1 SGHTA, CDR2 FQGNSA. The V end lost 5 bases, the J end lost 2 bases, and 20 bases lay between the germline ends.

This TCR was sampled from a human donor in good health. The sequenced sample was blood. This chain joins TRBV7-2 and TRBJ2-3, with D tentatively TRBD1 (5 bases). The CDR3 sequence is CASSLGAGGDFTDTQYF. Here the CDR3 DNA reads TGTGCCAGCAGCCTAGGGGCCGGCGGAGATTTCACAGATACGCAGTATTTT.